The sequence of this TCR beta chain was determined in a study of blood T cell repertoires in COVID-19. Study-level background: Samples came from the United States, Italy and Spain, spanning acute and convalescent COVID-19. Nucleic acid was either cDNA or gDNA, and it came from T cells, B-cell-depleted T cells, or PBMCs.

Under the authors' procedure: Amplified reference gene primers provided the basis for estimating nucleated cell counts. The repertoire was sequenced with immunoSEQ multiplex PCR; TCRdb's copy has only in-frame clones and lacks some. Clonal size and the V and J genes are those of that table, whereas D and trimming came from the DNA. In the table there are approximately 190,000 clones, over 75% of which are singletons. The CDR3 sequence is 13 residues long. The V end lost 6 bases, the J end lost 7 bases, and 13 bases lay between the germline ends. The germline V gene has CDR1 MDHEN and CDR2 SYDVKM. This clonotype was sampled from a woman between 35 and 50 years old who had recovered from COVID-19. Material for sequencing was peripheral blood. This rearrangement joins TRBV28 to TRBJ2-4, with D perhaps matching TRBD2 (7 bases). This CDR3 is CASSRGRENIQYF. CDR3 sequence (DNA): TGTGCCAGCAGCCGGGGGCGGGAGAACATTCAGTACTTC.